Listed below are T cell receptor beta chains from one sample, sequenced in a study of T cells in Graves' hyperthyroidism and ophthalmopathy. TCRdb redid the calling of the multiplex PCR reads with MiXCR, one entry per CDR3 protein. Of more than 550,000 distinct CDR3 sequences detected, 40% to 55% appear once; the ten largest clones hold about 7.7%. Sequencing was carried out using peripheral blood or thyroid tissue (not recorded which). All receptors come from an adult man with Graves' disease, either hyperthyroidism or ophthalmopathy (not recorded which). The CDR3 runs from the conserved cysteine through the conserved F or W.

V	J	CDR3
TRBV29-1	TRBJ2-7	CSVVGKGRHEQYF
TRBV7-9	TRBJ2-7	CASSFAGTSGNYEQYF
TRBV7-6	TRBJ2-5	CASRGPGQGAGETQYF
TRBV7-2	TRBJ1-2	CASSVTGNPNYGYTF
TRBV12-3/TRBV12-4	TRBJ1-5	CASSLALDGTNQPQHF
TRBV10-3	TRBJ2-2	CAISGTDGELFF
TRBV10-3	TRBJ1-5	CASSPPATIPQHF
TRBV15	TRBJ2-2	CATSSASGRKGGELFF
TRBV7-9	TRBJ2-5	CASSLQGAETQYF
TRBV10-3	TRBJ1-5	CASSYSGSVSNQPQHF
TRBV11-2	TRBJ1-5	CASSHDRPGQPQHF
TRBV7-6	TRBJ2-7	CASGEGGRGYEQYF
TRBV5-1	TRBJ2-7	CASSLATGNYEQYF
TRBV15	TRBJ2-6	CATSSVTGSGANVLTF
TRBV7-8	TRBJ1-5	CASSWEEGSNQPQHF
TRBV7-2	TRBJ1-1	CASSRRTGTHTEAFF
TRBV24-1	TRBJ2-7	CATSEATGGRPYEQYF
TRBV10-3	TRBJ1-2	CAIAPDTNYGYTF
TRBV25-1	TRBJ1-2	CASSVTTGDGYTF
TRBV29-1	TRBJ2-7	CSVYGRGGEQYF
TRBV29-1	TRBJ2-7	CSAQTGAYEQYF
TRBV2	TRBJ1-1	CAWSGRDSLWTEAFF
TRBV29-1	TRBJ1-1	CSVEEFGTVGTEAFF
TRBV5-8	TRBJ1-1	CASSLDYGGNTEAFF
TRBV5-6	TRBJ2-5	CASSLVTTGGETQYF
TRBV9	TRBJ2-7	CASSQGHAYEQYF
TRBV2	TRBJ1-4	CASLEDWWARGLFF
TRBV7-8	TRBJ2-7	CAWSVQVSEQYF
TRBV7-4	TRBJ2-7	CASSLVVPEEQYF
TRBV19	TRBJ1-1	CASSTTLAANTEAFF
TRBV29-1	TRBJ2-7	CSVAGQGAKTSYEQYF
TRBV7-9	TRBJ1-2	CASSPFTGTGSNYGYTF
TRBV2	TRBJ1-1	CASRGPTEAFF
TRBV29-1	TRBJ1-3	CSVGGGNTIYF
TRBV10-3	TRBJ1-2	CASRGAAQYGYTF
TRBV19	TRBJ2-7	CASRSSGQRSYEQYF
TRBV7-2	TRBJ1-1	CASRETQGATEAFF
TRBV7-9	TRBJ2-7	CASSESMGGSYEQYF
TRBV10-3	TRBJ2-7	CAISEAGSYEQYF
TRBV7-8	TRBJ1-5	CASSLPGPGQPQHF
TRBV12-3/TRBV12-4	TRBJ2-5	CASSFGTEKETQCF
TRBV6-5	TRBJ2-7	CASRVTGTGYEQYF
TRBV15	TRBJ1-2	CATSRDPQGGGYTF
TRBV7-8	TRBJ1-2	CASSRDRDYGYTF
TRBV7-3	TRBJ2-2	CASSLNSLLNTGELFF
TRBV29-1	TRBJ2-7	CSVNQGASYEQYF
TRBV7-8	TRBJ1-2	CASSPNPGTEYGYTF
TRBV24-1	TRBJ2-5	CATSDPGLAGDETQYF
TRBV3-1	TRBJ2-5	CASSQVNGETQYF
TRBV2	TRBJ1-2	CASRQDGGAGYTF
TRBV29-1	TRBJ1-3	CSVTGTVSGNTIYF